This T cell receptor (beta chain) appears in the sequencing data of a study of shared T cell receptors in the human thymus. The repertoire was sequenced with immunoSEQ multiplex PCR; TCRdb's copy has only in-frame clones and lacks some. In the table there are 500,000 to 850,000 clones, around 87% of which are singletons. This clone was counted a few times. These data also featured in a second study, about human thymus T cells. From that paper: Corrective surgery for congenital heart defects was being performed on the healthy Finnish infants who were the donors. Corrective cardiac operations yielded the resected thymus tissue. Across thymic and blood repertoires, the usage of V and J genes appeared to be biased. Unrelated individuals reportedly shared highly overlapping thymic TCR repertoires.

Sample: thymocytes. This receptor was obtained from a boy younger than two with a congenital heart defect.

CDR3 region: CAWRRATVPTYEQYF. Here the CDR3 DNA reads TGTGCCTGGAGGAGGGCTACAGTACCGACCTACGAGCAGTACTTC. This chain connects TRBV30 to TRBJ2-7, with D perhaps TRBD2 (5 bases). The germline V and J ends were trimmed by 3 bases and 2 bases, with 17 bases remaining between them. The CDR3 extends over 15 amino acids. The germline V gene encodes CDR1 GTSNPN and CDR2 SVGIG (reference sequence).